This T cell receptor (beta chain) appears in the sequencing data of a study of OX40 agonist ivuxolimab in advanced cancers. Study outcomes and limitations: Expanded clones tended on average to be more numerous among CD8+ T cells than CD4+.

The protocol was immunoSEQ multiplex PCR, while the TCRdb copy is restricted to in-frame clones and leaves out a portion. The repertoire consists of some 59,000 clones, with less than 95% occurring once and the leading ten covering around 9.3%. With baseline, cycle 4 day 1, and cycle 7 day 1 as timepoints, blood was sampled. This clone was recorded once. The antigen remains unidentified. The germline CDR1 and CDR2 sequences are LGHNA and YSLEER. The CDR3 loop spans 14 amino acids. Between the trimmed V and J ends, which lost 4 bases and 2 bases, there was a span of 9 bases. The J gene is TRBJ2-1, the V gene TRBV4-3; D might be TRBD1 (5 bases). The sample consisted of CD4+ or CD8+ T cells sorted from blood, taken in a trial of the OX40 agonist ivuxolimab. The TCR comes from an adult with an advanced solid tumor such as melanoma, head and neck, liver or kidney cancer. CDR3 in amino acids: CASSPGIAYNEQFF. CDR3 nucleotide sequence: TGCGCCAGCAGCCCAGGGATCGCCTACAATGAGCAGTTCTTC.